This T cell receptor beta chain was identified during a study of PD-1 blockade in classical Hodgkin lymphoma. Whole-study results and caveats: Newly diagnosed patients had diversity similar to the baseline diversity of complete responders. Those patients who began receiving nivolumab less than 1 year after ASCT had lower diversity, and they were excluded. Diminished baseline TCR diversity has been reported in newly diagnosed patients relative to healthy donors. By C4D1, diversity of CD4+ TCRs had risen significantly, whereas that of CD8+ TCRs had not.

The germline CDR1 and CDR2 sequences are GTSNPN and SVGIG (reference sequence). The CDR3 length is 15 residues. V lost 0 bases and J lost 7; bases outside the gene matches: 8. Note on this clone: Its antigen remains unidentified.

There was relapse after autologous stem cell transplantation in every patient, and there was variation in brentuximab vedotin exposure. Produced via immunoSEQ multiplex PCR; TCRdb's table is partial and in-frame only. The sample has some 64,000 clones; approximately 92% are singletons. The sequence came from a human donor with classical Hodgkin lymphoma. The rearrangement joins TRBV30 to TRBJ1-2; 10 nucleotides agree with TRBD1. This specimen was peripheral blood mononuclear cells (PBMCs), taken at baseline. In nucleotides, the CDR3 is TGTGCCTGGAGTGTTTCTCGACAGGGGGCGGGTGGCTACACCTTC. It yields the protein CAWSVSRQGAGGYTF.